The 11 T cell receptor beta chains below were found in one sample sequenced in a study of CD8 T cells in ankylosing spondylitis. The study's findings and limits: Blood from ankylosing spondylitis patients appeared to carry a characteristic roughly 8-variant TCR beta motif.

These receptors have no identified antigens. From the 5' RACE reads, TCRdb called clonotypes with MiXCR, one entry per CDR3 protein. The sample lists 250,000 to 350,000 distinct CDR3 sequences; around 8% were seen once. Sequenced: blood, either unsorted or a sorted T cell fraction (not recorded which). The origin of the receptors is a male donor with ankylosing spondylitis.

This clonotype was detected a few times. The V gene is TRBV5-1, the J gene TRBJ2-5; TRBD2 matches 7 bases. CDR1 is SGHRS, CDR2 YFSETQ, per germline. CDR3 size: 14 residues. V dropped 3 bases and J dropped 5; count of bases not matched to a gene: 7. CDR3 loop: CASSSRGGAETQYF. CDR3 bases: TGCGCCAGCAGCTCTCGGGGAGGGGCCGAGACCCAGTACTTC.

V and J are TRBV5-1 and TRBJ2-3, with 10 bases fitting TRBD2. Germline CDR1 SGHRS, CDR2 YFSETQ. The CDR3 has 15 residues. V lost 4 bases, J lost 4 bases, and 6 bases stayed unmatched. CDR3 bases: TGCGCCAGCAGCCTGAGCGGGAGGGTGCCAGATACGCAGTATTTT. Its protein is CASSLSGRVPDTQYF.

Concerning this clonotype: A much larger clone lies a single base off, so this may be a read error. The chain couples TRBV4-1 to TRBJ1-1; D is undetermined. The CDR3 has 11 residues. Germline values: CDR1 MGHRA, CDR2 YSYEKL. The CDR3 spells CASRGNTEALF. The CDR3 bases are TGCGCCAGCAGGGGGAACACTGAAGCTTTGTTT.

This clonotype was counted between two and nine times. The V call is TRBV19, the J call TRBJ1-1, with D perhaps matching TRBD1 (6 bases). The CDR3 consists of 13 residues. The V and J ends lost 4 bases and 1 base respectively, with 7 bases between them. Germline loops: CDR1 LNHDA, CDR2 SQIVND (reference sequence). The CDR3 sequence: CASSTTGNTEAFF. For the CDR3, the DNA is TGTGCCAGTAGTACGACAGGGAACACTGAAGCTTTCTTT.

This clonotype showed up many times. The rearrangement links TRBV27 to TRBJ1-1; TRBD1 matches at 9 bases. This CDR3 contains 17 residues. The ends lost 3 bases at V and 6 bases at J; junction bases unmatched: 14. Germline CDR1 reads MNHEY; CDR2 reads SMNVEV (reference sequence). DNA for the CDR3: TGTGCCAGCAGTTTGCGGCCGGGGACAGGGACGTTTCCTGAAGCTTTCTTT. Its protein product is CASSLRPGTGTFPEAFF.

This chain joins TRBV2 and TRBJ1-2, with a possible D match to TRBD1 (5 bases). CDR3 size: 13 residues. V was trimmed by 5 bases and J by 5 bases, leaving 12 bases between them. Germline V gene data show CDR1 as SNHLY and CDR2 as FYNNEI. CDR3: CASSPRQTYGYTF. The CDR3 coding sequence is TGTGCCAGCAGTCCGAGACAGACATATGGCTACACCTTC.

This clonotype was counted a few times. CDR3 nucleotide sequence: TGTGCCAGCAGTCTCTTAAGGTGGCAGCCCCAGCATTTT. Translating gives CASSLLRWQPQHF. The rearrangement uses TRBV6-1 and TRBJ1-5; no definite D call. This CDR3 is built from 13 residues. CDR1 is MNHNS, CDR2 SASEGT, per germline. The V end lost 5 bases, the J end lost 7 bases, and 12 bases lay between the germline ends.

The table lists this clonotype with a few counts. The chain employs TRBV12-3 or TRBV12-4 and TRBJ1-1; D is uncertain. This CDR3 has 12 residues. Trimming shortened V by 6 bases and J by 2 bases, and 7 bases separated the two germline ends. Written as DNA, the CDR3 is TGTGCCAGCAGCCATAGAAACACTGAAGCTTTCTTT. Translated: CASSHRNTEAFF.

Ten or more counts support this clonotype. This chain connects TRBV12-3 or TRBV12-4 to TRBJ2-2; no firm D call. The V gene lost 3 bases and the J gene lost 6 bases, with 8 bases spanning the gap. This CDR3 region has 13 residues. The CDR3 loop is CASSLKGPGELFF. As DNA, the CDR3 is TGTGCCAGCAGTTTGAAAGGGCCCGGGGAGCTGTTTTTT.

J is TRBJ2-1 and V is TRBV3-1, with D possibly matching TRBD2 (5 bases). CDR3 length equals 14 residues. Trimming took 5 bases from V and 12 from J, leaving 20 bases between them. Germline values: CDR1 LGHDT, CDR2 YNNKEL (reference sequence). The CDR3 DNA reads TGTGCCAGCAGCTACCAGTCCCCTCGGGGTGGGCAGTTCTTC. Translation: CASSYQSPRGGQFF.

The chain has TRBV5-1 and TRBJ1-6, with D maybe TRBD1 (5 bases). The CDR3 is 15 residues long. V lost 4 bases, J lost 6 bases, and 14 bases lay in between. Germline values: CDR1 SGHRS, CDR2 YFSETQ. This chain's CDR3 is CASSPQGPFNSPLHF. DNA of the CDR3: TGCGCCAGCAGCCCCCAGGGACCGTTTAATTCACCCCTCCACTTT. Full variable domain (rest looked up from reference TRBV5-1 and TRBJ1-6): KAGVTQTPRYLIKTRGQQVTLSCSPISGHRSVSWYQQTPGQGLQFLFEYFSETQRNKGNFPGRFSGRQFSNSRSEMNVSTLELGDSALYLCASSPQGPFNSPLHFGNGTRLTVT.